This T cell receptor beta chain stems from a study of blood T cell repertoires in COVID-19. For the study at large: Samples came from the United States, Italy and Spain, spanning acute and convalescent COVID-19.

Germline V CDR1 and CDR2: DFQATT, SNEGSKA (reference sequence). The germline V and J ends were trimmed by 3 bases and 6 bases, with 11 bases remaining between them. This CDR3 is built from 12 residues. In the original analysis: Counts of nucleated cells, estimated from reference gene primer amplification, were obtained. This table comes from immunoSEQ multiplex PCR, and its TCRdb copy is limited to in-frame clones, with some not included. V, J and clone size were drawn from that table, and D and trimming were deduced from the DNA. This sample has some 450,000 clones, with 88% found just once. Sequencing input: peripheral blood. This chain joins TRBV20-1 and TRBJ1-1, with D unclear. The sequence derives from a woman aged 45-59 years with COVID-19, enrolled during active disease. Written as DNA, the CDR3 is TGCAGTGCTAGTCCCGGAGGCGCTGAAGCTTTCTTT. As protein: CSASPGGAEAFF.